This record covers a single TCR beta chain. CDR1 and CDR2 (germline): SEHNR, FQNEAQ (reference sequence). V was cut by 4 bases and J by 6 bases, with 8 bases left in between. The length of the CDR3 is 12 residues. This entry is derived from a study of blood T cell repertoires in COVID-19. Libraries were prepared by immunoSEQ multiplex PCR; TCRdb keeps only in-frame clonotypes and omits some of them. The sample carries 150,000 to 200,000 clones, over 75% recorded once. The material sequenced was peripheral blood. This clonotype was obtained from a man in his 70s with acute or convalescent COVID-19. The V and J genes are TRBV7-9 and TRBJ2-3, with D possibly matching TRBD2 (5 bases). Here the CDR3 DNA reads TGTGCCAGCAGCTGGGGAGAGGATACGCAGTATTTT. Protein sequence: CASSWGEDTQYF.